Each of the 26 T cell receptor beta chains below was sequenced from the same sample in a study of blood T cell repertoires in COVID-19. Sequencing used immunoSEQ multiplex PCR; TCRdb keeps in-frame clones, though not all of them. Altogether 200,000 or so clones are present, approximately 90% being singletons, with the ten largest covering roughly 2%. Input material: peripheral blood. The receptor source for this set is a man in his 70s with active or convalescent COVID-19.

This clone showed up just once. This same CDR3 is encoded by further DNA sequences in the sample. This rearrangement joins TRBV6-2 or TRBV6-3 to TRBJ1-2; 7 bases line up with TRBD1. V lost 0 bases to trimming and J lost 4 bases; unmatched junction nucleotides: 2. The CDR3 is 14 amino acids. Germline V lookup: CDR1 MNHEY, CDR2 SVGEGT. The CDR3 spells CASSYSGQTYGYTF. CDR3 sequence (DNA): TGTGCCAGCAGTTACTCGGGACAGACCTATGGCTACACCTTC.

The rearrangement joins TRBV20-1 to TRBJ2-7; D unresolved. The CDR3 contains 10 residues. The V end lost 3 bases, the J end lost 5 bases, and 5 bases lay between the germline ends. Germline lookup yields CDR1 DFQATT and CDR2 SNEGSKA (reference sequence). DNA for the CDR3: TGCAGTGCTAGGGGCCACGAGCAGTACTTC. It encodes CSARGHEQYF.

The rearrangement uses TRBV6-5 and TRBJ1-1; TRBD1 agrees at 11 bases. J gave up 3 bases and V 6 bases, and 6 bases lay outside the gene matches. CDR3 length equals 15 residues. The germline CDR1 and CDR2 sequences are MNHEY and SVGAGI. The CDR3 sequence is CASREDRGLDTEAFF. As DNA, the CDR3 is TGTGCCAGCAGGGAGGACAGGGGGCTGGACACTGAAGCTTTCTTT.

The rearrangement links TRBV6-5 to TRBJ2-7; D is possibly TRBD1 (8 bases). The CDR3 extends over 15 amino acids. The germline V gene has CDR1 MNHEY and CDR2 SVGAGI. The V gene lost 8 bases and the J gene lost 2 bases, with 19 bases spanning the gap. The CDR3 loop is CASQRGGTGTYEQYF. The CDR3, as DNA: TGTGCCAGCCAGAGGGGGGGGACAGGAACCTACGAGCAGTACTTC.

J is TRBJ1-6 and V is TRBV2, with a tentative D call TRBD1 (6 bases). The CDR3 is made up of 15 amino acids. Germline V gene lookup returns CDR1 SNHLY and CDR2 FYNNEI. Between the trimmed V and J ends, which lost 0 bases and 5 bases, there was a span of 8 bases. The CDR3 spells CASSEARTDNSPLHF. The CDR3 DNA is TGTGCCAGCAGTGAAGCTCGGACAGATAATTCACCCCTCCACTTT.

The gene calls are TRBV5-1 and TRBJ1-5; 12 nucleotides match TRBD1. The CDR3 sequence is 16 residues long. J gave up 3 bases and V 4 bases, and 5 bases lay outside the gene matches. The germline gives CDR1 SGHRS, CDR2 YFSETQ. The chain's CDR3 is CASSPGTGGINQPQHF. The CDR3 coding sequence is TGCGCCAGCAGCCCCGGGACAGGGGGCATCAATCAGCCCCAGCATTTT.

The chain combines TRBV10-3 with TRBJ2-2, with a weak D call TRBD2 (6 bases). The CDR3 loop spans 16 amino acids. Germline V gives CDR1 ENHRY, CDR2 SYGVKD. V gave up 2 bases and J gave up 2 bases, with 12 bases separating them. CDR3 bases: TGTGCCATCAGTGAGAGGCGGGGCGCCAACACCGGGGAGCTGTTTTTT. Amino acids: CAISERRGANTGELFF.

The V and J genes are TRBV14 and TRBJ1-6, with 8 bases fitting TRBD1. Losses at the gene ends were 4 bases for V and 4 bases for J; bases not matched to a gene: 3. CDR1 and CDR2 (germline): SGHDN, FVKESK. This CDR3 comprises 15 residues. Here the CDR3 DNA reads TGTGCCAGCAGCCGCGGGACAGGTTATAATTCACCCCTCCACTTT. Protein sequence: CASSRGTGYNSPLHF.

The V call is TRBV5-8, the J call TRBJ1-5; possibly TRBD1 for D (6 bases). Trimming pared 5 bases from V and 5 bases from J, leaving 17 bases between. Germline CDR1 SGHTS, CDR2 YDEGEE. This CDR3 contains 15 residues. CDR3 sequence: CASRSQQGLYQPQHF. The CDR3 DNA follows: TGTGCCAGCAGGAGTCAACAGGGTCTCTATCAGCCCCAGCATTTT.

The genes are TRBV18 and TRBJ2-2; perhaps TRBD2 as D (6 bases). The CDR3 consists of 14 residues. CDR1 and CDR2 (germline): KGHSH, LQKENI. V lost 1 base and J lost 9, with 12 bases in between. As DNA, the CDR3 is TGTGCCAGCTCACCACAGGCCCGGGGGAGGGAGCTGTTTTTT. It translates to CASSPQARGRELFF.

The chain carries TRBV20-1 and TRBJ1-4; 7 bases agree with TRBD1. Germline trimming cut 3 bases from V and 8 bases from J; bases unmatched to any gene: 9. The CDR3 totals 14 residues. Germline V lookup: CDR1 DFQATT, CDR2 SNEGSKA (reference sequence). CDR3 sequence (DNA): TGCAGTGCTAGTTTGGGGACAGTTCAGGAAAAACTGTTTTTT. It yields the protein CSASLGTVQEKLFF.

The chain is built from TRBV7-9 and TRBJ2-3; 8 bases agree with TRBD2. From germline, CDR1 is SEHNR and CDR2 FQNEAQ (reference sequence). The CDR3 length is 14 residues. J lost 6 bases, V lost 0 bases, and 2 bases had no gene match. Here the CDR3 DNA reads TGTGCCAGCAGCTTAGCTGGCGGGGGGGATACGCAGTATTTT. The encoded protein is CASSLAGGGDTQYF.

The rearrangement joins TRBV25-1 to TRBJ1-6; perhaps TRBD1 as D (5 bases). Germline V gene lookup returns CDR1 MGHDK and CDR2 SYGVNS. V lost 8 bases to trimming and J lost 8 bases, with 16 bases between them. CDR3 size: 14 residues. The chain's CDR3 is CASGFGGADSPLHF. As DNA, the CDR3 is TGTGCCAGCGGTTTCGGAGGGGCGGATTCACCCCTCCACTTT.

This clone was picked up one time. The V gene is TRBV3-1 (or the pseudogene TRBV3-2), the J gene TRBJ1-2, with D maybe TRBD1 (5 bases). The V gene lost 4 bases and the J gene lost 2 bases, with 11 bases spanning the gap. Germline V gene sequence: CDR1 LGHDT, CDR2 YNNKEL (reference sequence). There are 14 residues in the CDR3. DNA of the CDR3: TGTGCCAGCAGCCGGGGGGTACCGAACTATGGCTACACCTTC. Its protein is CASSRGVPNYGYTF.

The V gene is TRBV19, the J gene TRBJ1-5, with no clear D. This CDR3 is 18 amino acids long. V dropped 1 base and J dropped 2 bases, with 18 bases sitting between them. Per germline, CDR1 LNHDA and CDR2 SQIVND (reference sequence). CDR3 bases: TGTGCCAGTAGTATAGCCCCGGTGCGGCCTGGTCGCAATCAGCCCCAGCATTTT. Residues: CASSIAPVRPGRNQPQHF.

This chain links TRBV6-5 with TRBJ2-7, with 9 bases that match TRBD1. Germline CDR1 is MNHEY and CDR2 is SVGAGI. The V and J ends lost 6 bases and 2 bases, in that order; junction bases with no gene match: 2. The CDR3 loop spans 13 amino acids. The CDR3 region is CASRGTGTYEQYF. The CDR3 coding sequence is TGTGCCAGCAGGGGGACAGGGACCTACGAGCAGTACTTC.

This clone has only one observation. The chain carries TRBV15 and TRBJ1-3; D is undetermined. Trimming shortened V by 3 bases and J by 0 bases, and 9 bases separated the two germline ends. This CDR3 is 15 amino acids long. Germline V lookup: CDR1 LNHNV, CDR2 YYDKDF (reference sequence). The CDR3 sequence: CATSRMTNSGNTIYF. The CDR3 DNA follows: TGTGCCACCAGCAGGATGACTAACTCTGGAAACACCATATATTTT.

This chain connects TRBV6-5 to TRBJ1-4; 11 nucleotides agree with TRBD1. The CDR3 runs 16 residues. The V gene end was trimmed by 2 bases and the J gene end by 10 bases; junction bases not matched to a gene: 9. Germline CDR1 is MNHEY and CDR2 is SVGAGI. This chain's CDR3 is CASSYKLGQGVGKLFF. In DNA form, the CDR3 reads TGTGCCAGCAGTTACAAATTGGGACAGGGGGTCGGAAAACTGTTTTTT.

The chain has TRBV25-1 and TRBJ2-5, with D perhaps TRBD1 (6 bases). The CDR3 has 14 amino acids. Looked up from germline, CDR1 is MGHDK and CDR2 is SYGVNS. V was shortened by 1 base and J by 5 bases, with 11 bases between the two germline ends. CDR3 sequence: CASSESTGWETQYF. The CDR3 bases are TGTGCCAGCAGTGAATCTACAGGGTGGGAGACCCAGTACTTC.

The chain has TRBV28 and TRBJ2-7, with 8 bases fitting TRBD1. Germline V gene sequence: CDR1 MDHEN, CDR2 SYDVKM. The CDR3 sequence is 15 residues long. V dropped 1 base and J dropped 3; count of bases not matched to a gene: 5. The CDR3 sequence is CASSLFRGLIYEQYF. The CDR3 nucleotides are TGTGCCAGCAGTTTATTCAGGGGGCTAATCTACGAGCAGTACTTC.

This clone was seen a few times. The genes are TRBV18 and TRBJ1-1; D is uncertain. The V gene's germline CDR1 is KGHSH and CDR2 LQKENI. The V and J ends lost 2 bases and 4 bases respectively, with 8 bases between them. This CDR3 is 13 amino acids long. CDR3 region: CASSPKAGTEAFF. CDR3 nucleotide sequence: TGTGCCAGCTCACCAAAGGCGGGCACTGAAGCTTTCTTT. Supplemented by reference TRBV18 and TRBJ1-1, the full variable domain reads NAGVMQNPRHLVRRRGQEARLRCSPMKGHSHVYWYRQLPEEGLKFMVYLQKENIIDESGMPKERFSAEFPKEGPSILRIQQVVRGDSAAYFCASSPKAGTEAFFGQGTRLTVV.

The J gene is TRBJ2-7, the V gene TRBV11-2; the match to TRBD2 covers 7 bases. This CDR3 spans 15 amino acids. Germline lookup yields CDR1 SGHAT and CDR2 FQNNGV. Trimming removed 5 bases from V and 2 bases from J; junction bases left unmatched: 9. The CDR3 DNA sequence: TGTGCCAGCAGCCCCCTTGGGGGGACTACCTACGAGCAGTACTTC. Amino acids: CASSPLGGTTYEQYF.

V usage is TRBV28 and J usage is TRBJ1-2, with D tentatively TRBD1 (5 bases). The CDR3 length is 15 residues. CDR1 is MDHEN and CDR2 is SYDVKM in the germline V gene. V lost 2 bases and J lost 5, with 15 bases in between. The CDR3 sequence is CASSLSRARLYGYTF. The DNA of the CDR3 is TGTGCCAGCAGTTTAAGCAGGGCCCGGTTATATGGCTACACCTTC.

The rearrangement uses TRBV5-6 and TRBJ2-2; 15 nucleotides line up with TRBD2. CDR1 and CDR2 from the germline V gene are SGHDT and YYEEEE. J was trimmed by 5 bases and V by 4 bases; bases with no gene match: 12. The CDR3 is 19 amino acids. The CDR3 loop is CASSRTSGRAGRETGELFF. CDR3 DNA sequence: TGTGCCAGCAGCAGGACTAGCGGGAGGGCCGGAAGGGAGACCGGGGAGCTGTTTTTT.

The rearrangement links TRBV7-9 to TRBJ2-7; D might be TRBD1 (5 bases). This CDR3 has 18 residues. Germline assignment: CDR1 SEHNR and CDR2 FQNEAQ (reference sequence). V shed 5 bases and J shed 1 base, with 24 bases lying between them. The CDR3: CASSLKPALGQGSYEQYF. CDR3 nucleotide sequence: TGTGCCAGCAGCCTTAAACCTGCCCTCGGACAAGGATCCTACGAGCAGTACTTC.

CDR3 in amino acids: CASSSPGQGKAFF. In nucleotides, the CDR3 is TGTGCCAGCAGTTCCCCGGGACAGGGTAAAGCTTTCTTT. The chain employs TRBV6-2 or TRBV6-3 and TRBJ1-1; 9 bases are shared with TRBD1. Losses at the gene ends were 4 bases for V and 9 bases for J; bases not matched to a gene: 6. The CDR3 is 13 amino acids. The V gene's germline CDR1 is MNHEY and CDR2 SVGEGT.